This entry concerns a single TCR beta chain. Assay version v3.0 of immunoSEQ was used, and it was run at survey level. Assay: immunoSEQ multiplex PCR; the TCRdb copy retains only in-frame clones and omits some. The data show tens of thousands of clones, with 85% to 90% seen just once and around 4.9% held by the top ten. These data come from a study of long-term antiretroviral therapy in people with HIV. Looking at the study overall: Specimens dating back about a decade before the 2015 immediate-ART recommendation are the oldest included.

Germline trimming cut 3 bases from V and 4 bases from J; bases unmatched to any gene: 13. The CDR3 spans 18 residues. Germline V gives CDR1 LNHDA, CDR2 SQIVND (reference sequence). Material: unsorted PBMCs, obtained 0.8 years after starting antiretroviral therapy. This receptor was taken from a woman aged 30 to 39 with HIV. This chain connects TRBV19 to TRBJ1-1; 11 nucleotides match TRBD1. The CDR3 bases are TGTGCCAGTAGTATCGGCCTCCCCGGGACAGGGGGTAGCACTGAAGCTTTCTTT. Its translation: CASSIGLPGTGGSTEAFF.